The 5 T cell receptor beta chains below come from one sample, sequenced in a study of blood T cell repertoires in COVID-19. TCRdb's table, derived via immunoSEQ multiplex PCR, lists solely in-frame clones and lacks some. This sample yields 250,000 to 350,000 clones, of which around 82% are seen a single time; roughly 14% belongs to the top ten. Sequenced input: peripheral blood. Receptor source: a person in their 70s with COVID-19, enrolled during active disease.

CDR3 nucleotide sequence: TGTGCCAGTAGAGAAGCCGGGACAGCCGTCTACGAGCAGTACTTC. Protein sequence: CASREAGTAVYEQYF. The V gene is TRBV19, the J gene TRBJ2-7; 7 positions agree with TRBD1. The CDR3 spans 15 residues. Germline CDR1 LNHDA, CDR2 SQIVND (reference sequence). J gave up 3 bases and V 6 bases, and 11 bases lay outside the gene matches.

The genes are TRBV7-3 and TRBJ1-3; no definite D call. The V gene's germline CDR1 is SGHTA and CDR2 FQGTGA. This CDR3 contains 13 residues. Trimming took off 6 bases at V and 0 bases at J, with 6 bases between the two ends. The CDR3 region is CASSFNSGNTIYF. CDR3 bases: TGTGCCAGCAGTTTCAACTCTGGAAACACCATATATTTT.

The chain combines TRBV5-4 with TRBJ2-5, with 9 nucleotides matching TRBD2. CDR3 length: 14 residues. Trimming cost V 4 bases and J 5 bases; bases outside gene matches: 6. Germline CDR1 is SGHNT and CDR2 is YYREEE (reference sequence). The DNA for the CDR3 is TGTGCCAGCAGCCCGGGACTAGCATCCGAGACCCAGTACTTC. Protein product: CASSPGLASETQYF.

The chain has TRBV3-1 (or the pseudogene TRBV3-2) and TRBJ2-2; weak D call: TRBD2 (7 bases). The ends were cut back, 2 bases at V and 4 bases at J, with 14 bases in the middle. The germline CDR1 and CDR2 sequences are LGHDT and YNNKEL (reference sequence). This CDR3 is 16 amino acids long. The CDR3 reads CASSQSPRGGTGELFF. As DNA, the CDR3 is TGTGCCAGCAGCCAATCTCCAAGGGGGGGCACCGGGGAGCTGTTTTTT.

The chain employs TRBV7-3 and TRBJ1-6; TRBD1 agrees at 11 bases. The CDR3 runs 17 residues. V shed 1 base and J 9 bases; nucleotides not matched to a gene: 8. Germline V CDR1 and CDR2: SGHTA, FQGTGA. DNA for the CDR3: TGTGCCAGCAGCTTAAGACCCGGGACAGGGGGACGTTCACCCCTCCACTTT. Translating it yields CASSLRPGTGGRSPLHF.